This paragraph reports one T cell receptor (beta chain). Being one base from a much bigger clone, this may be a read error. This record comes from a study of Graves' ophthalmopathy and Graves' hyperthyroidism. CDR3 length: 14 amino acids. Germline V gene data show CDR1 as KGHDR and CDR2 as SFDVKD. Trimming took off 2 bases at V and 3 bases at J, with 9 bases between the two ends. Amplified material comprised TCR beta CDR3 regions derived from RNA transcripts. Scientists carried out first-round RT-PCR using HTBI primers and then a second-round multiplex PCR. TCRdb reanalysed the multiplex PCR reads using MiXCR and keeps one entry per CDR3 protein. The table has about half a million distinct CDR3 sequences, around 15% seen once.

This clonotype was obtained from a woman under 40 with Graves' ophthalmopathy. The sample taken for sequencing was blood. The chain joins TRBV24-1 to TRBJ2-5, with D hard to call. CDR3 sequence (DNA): TGTGCCACCAGTGATTCGGGTGTCAAAGAGACCCAGTACTTC. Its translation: CATSDSGVKETQYF.